The clone carrying this T cell receptor beta chain has only a few counts. Antigen: not known. This CDR3 has 15 amino acids. The V gene lost 0 bases and the J gene lost 5 bases, with 13 bases spanning the gap. Germline V gives CDR1 SGHNT, CDR2 YENEEA. The data originate from a study of vaccination effects on CD4 cells after COVID-19. Viral peptide pools were used in the ViraFEST assay to expand antigen-specific CD4+ T cells, and sequencing came afterward. Following culture for roughly 10 days, CD4+ T cells were isolated. This individual tested PCR-positive for SARS-CoV-2 infection between March and December 2020. Every well housed roughly 2.1 million PBMC, which grew in culture alongside around 10 IU/ml IL-2 and about 10 ug/ml peptides. Sequenced by immunoSEQ multiplex PCR; TCRdb stores in-frame clones only, minus some. The table includes around 40,000 clones, roughly 66% detected once.

The source was CD4+ T cells from PBMCs cultured with a peptide pool, collected before COVID-19 vaccination. This chain links TRBV11-3 with TRBJ2-5; D assignment may be TRBD1 or TRBD2 (5 bases each). The receptor was derived from a human donor who had a prior SARS-CoV-2 infection. Written as DNA, the CDR3 is TGTGCCAGCAGCTTAGAGCGGAACTGGGGGGAGACCCAGTACTTC. The encoded protein is CASSLERNWGETQYF.